This record looks at one T cell receptor beta chain sequence and its context. Antigen: not known. Germline CDR1 KGHSH, CDR2 LQKENI. The CDR3 spans 15 residues. V was cut by 1 base and J by 0 bases, with 8 bases left in between. This entry comes from a study of lymphopenia after photon versus proton radiotherapy. The method was immunoSEQ multiplex PCR; TCRdb's version includes in-frame clones alone and lacks a portion of them. The sample shows some 41,000 clones, about 85% of them seen only once. Findings of the study overall: After lymphocyte nadir, photon-treated repertoires showed oligoclonal expansion, especially CD8+ Temra. Photon-treated patients lost naive T cells and TCR diversity; proton-treated stayed stable.

This sample comprised peripheral blood, obtained from a patient treated with photon-based radiotherapy. The chain has TRBV18 and TRBJ2-3; D gene ambiguous. This receptor was identified in a man aged 45 to 65 with gastric cancer. DNA for the CDR3: TGTGCCAGCTCACCACTTCAGTCTAGCACAGATACGCAGTATTTT. Protein sequence: CASSPLQSSTDTQYF.